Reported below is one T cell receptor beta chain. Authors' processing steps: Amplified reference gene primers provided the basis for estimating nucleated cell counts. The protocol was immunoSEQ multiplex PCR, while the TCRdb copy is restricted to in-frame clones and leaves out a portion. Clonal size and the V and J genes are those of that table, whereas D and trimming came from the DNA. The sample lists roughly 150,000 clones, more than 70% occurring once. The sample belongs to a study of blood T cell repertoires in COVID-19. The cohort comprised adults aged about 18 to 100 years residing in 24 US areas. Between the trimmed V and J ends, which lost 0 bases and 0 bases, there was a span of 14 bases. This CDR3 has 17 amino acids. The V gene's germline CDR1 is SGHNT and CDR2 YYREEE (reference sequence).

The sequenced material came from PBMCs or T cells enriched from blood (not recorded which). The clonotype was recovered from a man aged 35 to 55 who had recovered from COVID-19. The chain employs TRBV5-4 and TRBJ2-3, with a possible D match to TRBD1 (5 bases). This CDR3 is CASSLGGRPGSTDTQYF. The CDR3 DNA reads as TGTGCCAGCAGCTTGGGCGGCCGGCCAGGGAGCACAGATACGCAGTATTTT.